Following are 13 T cell receptor beta chains from one sample sequenced in a study of T-cell memory formation after mild COVID-19. MiXCR, applied by TCRdb to the 5' RACE reads, yields one record per CDR3 protein. This table has about 560,000 distinct CDR3 sequences, roughly 17% appearing once. Sequencing was carried out using PBMCs or a T cell subset sorted from them (not recorded which). The receptors come from an adult woman who had mild COVID-19 (a few samples of this study predate the infection). Cell type and time point are not known.

The chain is built from TRBV5-1 and TRBJ2-7, with 7 bases matching TRBD1. Trimming took 0 bases from V and 3 from J; bases not matched to a gene: 6. CDR3 length equals 15 residues. Germline V lookup: CDR1 SGHRS, CDR2 YFSETQ. The CDR3 DNA follows: TGCGCCAGCAGCTTGGCCGCGACAGGGAACTACGAGCAGTACTTC. Amino acids: CASSLAATGNYEQYF.

This clonotype was counted only a few times. The chain uses TRBV4-3 and TRBJ2-5, with unresolved D. The length of the CDR3 is 15 residues. The ends were cut back, 0 bases at V and 0 bases at J, with 8 bases in the middle. Germline-derived CDR1 and CDR2 are LGHNA and YSLEER. CDR3 residues: CASSQDPDYQETQYF. For the CDR3, the DNA is TGCGCCAGCAGCCAAGATCCCGACTACCAAGAGACCCAGTACTTC.

This clonotype has only a few counts. The rearrangement joins TRBV25-1 to TRBJ2-7; 7 bases match TRBD2. Germline V gives CDR1 MGHDK, CDR2 SYGVNS. The length of the CDR3 is 13 residues. V lost 2 bases, J lost 4 bases, and 2 bases stayed unmatched. The CDR3 region has the DNA TGTGCCAGCAGTGAAAGCGGGATTTACGAGCAGTACTTC. It translates to CASSESGIYEQYF.

The rearrangement joins TRBV6-2 or TRBV6-3 to TRBJ2-7, with D maybe TRBD1 (5 bases). This CDR3 has 15 residues. Germline V gene data show CDR1 as MNHEY and CDR2 as SVGEGT. The V end lost 6 bases, the J end lost 2 bases, and 17 bases lay between the germline ends. The CDR3 region is CASSNLGRMPYEQYF. For the CDR3, the DNA is TGTGCCAGCAGCAACCTGGGGCGGATGCCCTACGAGCAGTACTTC.

This clonotype has a handful of counts. V and J are TRBV27 and TRBJ2-3; tentatively, D is TRBD1 or TRBD2 (5 bases each). This CDR3 comprises 18 residues. V was shortened by 4 bases and J by 0 bases, with 20 bases between the two germline ends. Germline V gene data show CDR1 as MNHEY and CDR2 as SMNVEV (reference sequence). This CDR3 reads CASSWVMWGKTSTDTQYF. CDR3 nucleotide sequence: TGTGCCAGCAGTTGGGTTATGTGGGGGAAGACTAGCACAGATACGCAGTATTTT.

This clonotype was recorded a few times. The V and J genes are TRBV11-1 and TRBJ1-5, with TRBD1 matching 7 bases. CDR3 length: 14 residues. CDR1 and CDR2 from the germline V gene are SGHAT and FQDESV (reference sequence). Trimming cost V 4 bases and J 1 base; bases outside gene matches: 1. CDR3 amino acids: CASSSGQSNQPQHF. In nucleotides, the CDR3 is TGTGCCAGCAGCTCGGGACAGAGCAATCAGCCCCAGCATTTT.

This clonotype occurred a few times. The chain is built from TRBV12-3 or TRBV12-4 and TRBJ1-2; D is possibly TRBD1 (5 bases). The CDR3 has 16 residues. The V end lost 6 bases, the J end lost 1 base, and 18 bases lay between the germline ends. The chain's CDR3 is CASSPRIQGDNYGYTF. CDR3 nucleotides: TGTGCCAGCAGCCCAAGGATCCAGGGCGATAACTATGGCTACACCTTC.

This clonotype was observed a handful of times. Germline and junction disagree at one end, which may indicate a read error. This CDR3 is CASSPQGVNNEQFF. The CDR3 bases are TGTGCCAGCTCGCCACAGGGCGTTAACAATGAGCAGTTCTTC. The chain joins TRBV18 to TRBJ2-1; TRBD1 might be the D (6 bases). Germline loops: CDR1 KGHSH, CDR2 LQKENI. The CDR3 has 14 amino acids.

The rearrangement joins TRBV3-1 to TRBJ2-2; 7 bases are shared with TRBD1. In germline, CDR1 is LGHDT, CDR2 YNNKEL (reference sequence). The ends lost 4 bases at V and 6 bases at J; junction bases unmatched: 8. This CDR3 is 15 amino acids long. CDR3 nucleotide sequence: TGTGCCAGCAGCCTACAGGGGCCTTCGGCCGGGGAGCTGTTTTTT. Its translation is CASSLQGPSAGELFF.

This clonotype was observed a handful of times. V and J are TRBV18 and TRBJ1-5, with D unclear. CDR3 length: 13 amino acids. Per germline, CDR1 KGHSH and CDR2 LQKENI. V was cut by 3 bases and J by 7 bases, with 10 bases left in between. This CDR3 is CASSPHPRQPQHF. The CDR3 DNA reads TGTGCCAGCTCACCGCACCCCCGCCAGCCCCAGCATTTT.

The chain links TRBV27 to TRBJ2-2; D perhaps matches TRBD1 (5 bases). This CDR3 spans 14 amino acids. Germline V CDR1 and CDR2: MNHEY, SMNVEV (reference sequence). Trimming removed 5 bases from V and 0 bases from J, with 7 bases in between. CDR3 in DNA: TGTGCCAGCAGTAGACAGCCGAACACCGGGGAGCTGTTTTTT. It codes for CASSRQPNTGELFF.

This clonotype was detected only a few times. The CDR3 loop is CASRETIYEQYF. CDR3 sequence (DNA): TGTGCCAGCAGGGAGACAATCTACGAGCAGTACTTC. The chain has TRBV7-9 and TRBJ2-7; no definite D call. Germline CDR1 is SEHNR and CDR2 is FQNEAQ (reference sequence). V was shortened by 6 bases and J by 3 bases, with 9 bases between the two germline ends. This CDR3 comprises 12 residues. Based on the CDR3 plus reference TRBV7-9 and TRBJ2-7, the full variable domain is DTGVSQNPRHKITKRGQNVTFRCDPISEHNRLYWYRQTLGQGPEFLTYFQNEAQLEKSRLLSDRFSAERPKGSFSTLEIQRTEQGDSAMYLCASRETIYEQYFGPGTRLTVT.

This clonotype has only a few counts. The chain employs TRBV29-1 and TRBJ1-2, with a tentative D call TRBD1 (6 bases). This CDR3 contains 12 residues. Germline V CDR1 and CDR2: SQVTM, ANQGSEA. Trimming shortened V by 7 bases and J by 8 bases, and 17 bases separated the two germline ends. DNA of the CDR3: TGCAGCGCCGCACCGGGGGGCGCAGGCTACACCTTC. This translates into CSAAPGGAGYTF.